The present T cell receptor beta chain was sequenced within a study of CD8 T cells in ankylosing spondylitis. Study results and limitations: A TCR beta motif of 7 to 9 highly homologous variants seemed to mark ankylosing spondylitis blood.

This clonotype was recorded a few times. Its antigen remains unidentified. CDR1 and CDR2 (germline): MGHRA, YSYEKL. The CDR3 is made up of 14 amino acids. V was pared by 2 bases and J by 4 bases, with 11 bases between. TCRdb redid the calling of the 5' RACE reads with MiXCR, one entry per CDR3 protein. Of fewer than 400,000 distinct CDR3 sequences in the sample, about a fifth are singletons; the top ten hold about 16%. The TCR comes from a male donor with ankylosing spondylitis. Sequenced sample: blood, either unsorted or a sorted T cell fraction (not recorded which). V and J are TRBV4-1 and TRBJ1-2; D unclear. The CDR3 coding sequence is TGCGCCAGCAGCCAAATCGGCAGGACCTATGGCTACACCTTC. This sequence encodes CASSQIGRTYGYTF.